These T cell receptor beta chains were read from a single sample in a study of blood T cell repertoires in COVID-19. Sequencing was performed with immunoSEQ multiplex PCR; in TCRdb, only in-frame clones are kept and a portion is missing. The data show more than 200,000 clones, with 83% seen just once and 2% to 3% held by the top ten. Sequencing was carried out using peripheral blood. These receptors were taken from a woman aged 40 to 49 with active or convalescent COVID-19. The CDR3 runs from the conserved cysteine through the conserved F or W. The D gene is left open where the match is weak. Clone size is not always given. Where it is, it says once, few, many or a class for expanded clones.

v_gene: TRBV29-1; j_gene: TRBJ1-2; d_gene: TRBD1; abundance: -; CDR3aa: CSVSQGDYGYTF; CDR3nt: TGCAGCGTCTCTCAGGGGGACTATGGCTACACCTTC
v_gene: TRBV4-3; j_gene: TRBJ2-3; d_gene: TRBD1; abundance: -; CDR3aa: CASKGQGAGTDTQYF; CDR3nt: TGCGCCAGCAAGGGACAGGGGGCGGGCACAGATACGCAGTATTTT
v_gene: TRBV4-3; j_gene: TRBJ2-3; d_gene: -; abundance: -; CDR3aa: CASSQERDLGDTQYF; CDR3nt: TGCGCCAGCAGCCAAGAGCGGGATTTGGGAGATACGCAGTATTTT
v_gene: TRBV27; j_gene: TRBJ2-2; d_gene: -; abundance: few; CDR3aa: CASSLLGGGAGELFF; CDR3nt: TGTGCCAGCAGTTTATTAGGAGGGGGGGCCGGGGAGCTGTTTTTT
v_gene: TRBV19; j_gene: TRBJ1-4; d_gene: -; abundance: -; CDR3aa: CASSSRVGVGEKLFF; CDR3nt: TGTGCCAGTAGTAGCAGGGTCGGTGTCGGGGAAAAACTGTTTTTT
v_gene: TRBV11-2; j_gene: TRBJ2-3; d_gene: -; abundance: -; CDR3aa: CASSPLVGAGTDTQYF; CDR3nt: TGTGCCAGCAGCCCCCTCGTGGGAGCGGGCACAGATACGCAGTATTTT
v_gene: TRBV19; j_gene: TRBJ1-2; d_gene: TRBD1; abundance: -; CDR3aa: CASSQTGSLGYTF; CDR3nt: TGTGCCAGTAGTCAGACAGGGTCTCTTGGCTACACCTTC
v_gene: TRBV7-3; j_gene: TRBJ2-5; d_gene: TRBD1; abundance: once; CDR3aa: CASSQGAGETQYF; CDR3nt: TGTGCCAGCAGCCAGGGGGCGGGGGAGACCCAGTACTTC
v_gene: TRBV19; j_gene: TRBJ2-5; d_gene: -; abundance: -; CDR3aa: CASSIFAQETQYF; CDR3nt: TGTGCCAGTAGTATTTTTGCGCAAGAGACCCAGTACTTC
v_gene: TRBV10-3; j_gene: TRBJ1-2; d_gene: TRBD1; abundance: -; CDR3aa: CAISDVTGGANYGYTF; CDR3nt: TGTGCCATCAGTGATGTAACAGGGGGAGCTAACTATGGCTACACCTTC
v_gene: TRBV11-3; j_gene: TRBJ1-2; d_gene: -; abundance: -; CDR3aa: CASSLTTGPYGYTF; CDR3nt: TGTGCCAGCAGCTTAACGACAGGCCCCTATGGCTACACCTTC
v_gene: TRBV5-1; j_gene: TRBJ2-1; d_gene: TRBD1; abundance: -; CDR3aa: CASSLGQGAYNEQFF; CDR3nt: TGCGCCAGCAGCTTGGGACAGGGGGCCTACAATGAGCAGTTCTTC
v_gene: TRBV4-1; j_gene: TRBJ2-7; d_gene: TRBD2; abundance: -; CDR3aa: CASSFVAGGPGTYEQYF; CDR3nt: TGCGCCAGCAGCTTCGTAGCGGGAGGGCCAGGAACCTACGAGCAGTACTTC
v_gene: TRBV27; j_gene: TRBJ2-3; d_gene: TRBD2; abundance: -; CDR3aa: CAVLAGATDTQYF; CDR3nt: TGTGCCGTCCTAGCGGGGGCCACAGATACGCAGTATTTT
v_gene: TRBV19; j_gene: TRBJ2-1; d_gene: TRBD2; abundance: -; CDR3aa: CAGRGGGAGRNEQFF; CDR3nt: TGTGCCGGGCGAGGCGGGGGGGCGGGTCGAAATGAGCAGTTCTTC
v_gene: TRBV19; j_gene: TRBJ2-3; d_gene: -; abundance: -; CDR3aa: CASSIEGRWSTDTQYF; CDR3nt: TGTGCCAGTAGTATAGAGGGGCGTTGGAGCACAGATACGCAGTATTTT
v_gene: TRBV27; j_gene: TRBJ2-7; d_gene: -; abundance: once; CDR3aa: CASSLAQLGIGEQYF; CDR3nt: TGTGCCAGCAGTTTAGCCCAATTAGGTATCGGGGAGCAGTACTTC
v_gene: TRBV7-8; j_gene: TRBJ1-5; d_gene: TRBD1; abundance: once; CDR3aa: CASSSRTGRQPQHF; CDR3nt: TGTGCCAGCAGCTCCCGGACAGGGAGGCAGCCCCAGCATTTT
v_gene: TRBV6-2/TRBV6-3; j_gene: TRBJ1-2; d_gene: -; abundance: once; CDR3aa: CASSYSLSGAYGYTF; CDR3nt: TGTGCCAGCAGTTACTCCTTGTCAGGGGCCTATGGCTACACCTTC
v_gene: TRBV5-1; j_gene: TRBJ1-6; d_gene: -; abundance: -; CDR3aa: CASSLASFNSPLHF; CDR3nt: TGCGCCAGCAGCTTGGCCAGTTTTAATTCACCCCTCCACTTT
v_gene: TRBV9; j_gene: TRBJ1-1; d_gene: TRBD1; abundance: -; CDR3aa: CASSLTGGTEAFF; CDR3nt: TGTGCCAGCAGCCTTACAGGGGGCACTGAAGCTTTCTTT
v_gene: TRBV4-1; j_gene: TRBJ1-2; d_gene: -; abundance: -; CDR3aa: CASSQGPGDLYYGYTF; CDR3nt: TGCGCCAGCAGCCAAGGGCCGGGAGACCTTTACTATGGCTACACCTTC
v_gene: TRBV15; j_gene: TRBJ2-1; d_gene: TRBD1; abundance: -; CDR3aa: CATSRDLGTGYNEQFF; CDR3nt: TGTGCCACCAGCAGAGATTTGGGGACAGGGTACAATGAGCAGTTCTTC
v_gene: TRBV7-9; j_gene: TRBJ2-3; d_gene: -; abundance: -; CDR3aa: CASSKPDSPKQYF; CDR3nt: TGTGCCAGCAGCAAGCCAGACAGCCCAAAGCAGTATTTT
v_gene: TRBV6-5; j_gene: TRBJ2-3; d_gene: -; abundance: few; CDR3aa: CASSYRAGATDTQYF; CDR3nt: TGTGCCAGCAGTTACCGGGCAGGGGCCACAGATACGCAGTATTTT
v_gene: TRBV25-1; j_gene: TRBJ2-7; d_gene: TRBD1; abundance: -; CDR3aa: CASSDDAGTGSMDEQYF; CDR3nt: TGTGCCAGCAGTGACGACGCCGGGACAGGGTCAATGGACGAGCAGTACTTC
v_gene: TRBV19; j_gene: TRBJ2-7; d_gene: TRBD2; abundance: -; CDR3aa: CASSIKASGPRREQYF; CDR3nt: TGTGCCAGTAGTATTAAAGCTAGCGGCCCCCGGCGCGAGCAGTACTTC
v_gene: TRBV19; j_gene: TRBJ1-5; d_gene: -; abundance: once; CDR3aa: CASNRAGDGPQHF; CDR3nt: TGTGCCAGTAACAGGGCAGGGGATGGACCCCAGCATTTT
v_gene: TRBV14; j_gene: TRBJ1-3; d_gene: TRBD1; abundance: -; CDR3aa: CASSRINRGTGNTIYF; CDR3nt: TGTGCCAGCAGCCGAATAAACAGGGGAACTGGAAACACCATATATTTT
v_gene: TRBV4-2; j_gene: TRBJ1-4; d_gene: -; abundance: few; CDR3aa: CASSPRDYGEKLFF; CDR3nt: TGTGCCAGCAGCCCGCGGGATTATGGGGAAAAACTGTTTTTT
v_gene: TRBV4-1; j_gene: TRBJ2-1; d_gene: -; abundance: -; CDR3aa: CASSQGTLEAEGNEQFF; CDR3nt: TGCGCCAGCAGCCAAGGTACACTCGAAGCCGAGGGAAATGAGCAGTTCTTC